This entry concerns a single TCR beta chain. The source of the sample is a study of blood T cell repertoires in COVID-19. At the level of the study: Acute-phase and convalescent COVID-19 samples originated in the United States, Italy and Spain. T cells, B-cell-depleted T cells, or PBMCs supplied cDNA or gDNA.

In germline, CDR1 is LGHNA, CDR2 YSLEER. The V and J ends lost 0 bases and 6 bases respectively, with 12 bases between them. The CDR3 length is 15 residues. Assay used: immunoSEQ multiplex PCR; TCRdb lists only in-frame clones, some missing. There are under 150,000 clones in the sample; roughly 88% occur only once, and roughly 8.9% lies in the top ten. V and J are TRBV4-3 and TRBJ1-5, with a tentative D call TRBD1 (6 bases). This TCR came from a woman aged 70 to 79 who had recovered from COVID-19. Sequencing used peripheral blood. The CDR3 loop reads CASSQDRGGGQPQHF. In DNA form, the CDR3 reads TGCGCCAGCAGCCAAGATCGAGGGGGTGGTCAGCCCCAGCATTTT.